One T cell receptor (beta chain) is described in this entry. Antigen specificity is unknown. This specimen belongs to a study of T cells after yellow fever vaccination. Across the whole study: Each low-cell-number fraction was prepared by means of SMART-Seq v4 Ultra Low Input. General study findings and limits: Contaminating bulk clonotypes could be abundant in FACS-sorted repertoires.

TCRdb passed the 5' RACE reads through MiXCR, listing each CDR3 protein once. This sample has around 300,000 distinct CDR3 sequences, with approximately 4% found just once. The V gene end was trimmed by 4 bases and the J gene end by 5 bases; junction bases not matched to a gene: 6. The CDR3 has 14 residues. Germline values: CDR1 MGHRA, CDR2 YSYEKL. V gene TRBV4-1 combines with J gene TRBJ1-1; TRBD1 matches 8 bases. This clonotype was sampled from a man aged 18 to 35 who received the YFV17D yellow fever vaccine. The sequencing used PBMCs, collected 5 days after the yellow fever booster vaccination. CDR3 amino acids: CASSLQGQGTEAFF. The CDR3 bases are TGCGCCAGCAGCCTACAAGGACAGGGAACTGAAGCTTTCTTT.